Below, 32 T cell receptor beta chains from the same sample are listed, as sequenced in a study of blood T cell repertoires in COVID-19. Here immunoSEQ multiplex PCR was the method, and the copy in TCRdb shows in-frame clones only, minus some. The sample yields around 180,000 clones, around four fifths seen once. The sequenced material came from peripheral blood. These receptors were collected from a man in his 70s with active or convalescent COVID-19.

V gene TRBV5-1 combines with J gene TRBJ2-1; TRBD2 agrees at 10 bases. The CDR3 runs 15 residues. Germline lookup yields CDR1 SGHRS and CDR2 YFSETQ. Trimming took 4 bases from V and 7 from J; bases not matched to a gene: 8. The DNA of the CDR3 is TGCGCCAGCAGCCTACTAGCGGGGCACGGAAATGAGCAGTTCTTC. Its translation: CASSLLAGHGNEQFF.

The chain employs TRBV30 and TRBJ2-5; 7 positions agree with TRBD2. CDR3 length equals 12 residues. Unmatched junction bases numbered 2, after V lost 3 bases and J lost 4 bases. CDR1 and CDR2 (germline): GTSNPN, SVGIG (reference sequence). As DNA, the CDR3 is TGTGCCTGGAGACCTAGCGGAGAGACCCAGTACTTC. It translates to CAWRPSGETQYF.

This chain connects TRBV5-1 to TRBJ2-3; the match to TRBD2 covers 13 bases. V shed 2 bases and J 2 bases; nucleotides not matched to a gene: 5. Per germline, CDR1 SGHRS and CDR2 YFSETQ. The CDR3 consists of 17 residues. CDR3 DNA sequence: TGCGCCAGCAGCTTCGGACTAGCGGGAGCCGCCACAGATACGCAGTATTTT. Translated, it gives CASSFGLAGAATDTQYF.

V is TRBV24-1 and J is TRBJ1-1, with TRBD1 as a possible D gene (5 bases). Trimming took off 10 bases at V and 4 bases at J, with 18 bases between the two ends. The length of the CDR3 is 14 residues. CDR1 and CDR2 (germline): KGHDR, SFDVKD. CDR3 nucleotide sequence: TGTGCCACGCGACCACAGGTGTACGGCACTGAAGCTTTCTTT. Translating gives CATRPQVYGTEAFF.

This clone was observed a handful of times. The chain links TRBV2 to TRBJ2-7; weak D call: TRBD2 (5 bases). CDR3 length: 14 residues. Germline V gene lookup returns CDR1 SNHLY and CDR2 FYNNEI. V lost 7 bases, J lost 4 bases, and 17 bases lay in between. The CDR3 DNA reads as TGTGCCAGCATCCGGACTGCCCTGGGGTACGAGCAGTACTTC. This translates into CASIRTALGYEQYF.

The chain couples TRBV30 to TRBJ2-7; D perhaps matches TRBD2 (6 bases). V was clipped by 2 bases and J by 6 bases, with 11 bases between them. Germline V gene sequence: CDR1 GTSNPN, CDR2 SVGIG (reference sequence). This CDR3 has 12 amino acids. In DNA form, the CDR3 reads TGTGCCTGGAGTATGCTAGCGTTCGAGCAGTACTTC. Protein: CAWSMLAFEQYF.

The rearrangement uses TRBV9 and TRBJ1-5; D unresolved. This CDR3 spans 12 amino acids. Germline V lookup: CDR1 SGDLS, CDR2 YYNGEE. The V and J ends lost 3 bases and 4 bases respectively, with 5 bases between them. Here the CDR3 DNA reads TGTGCCAGCAGCGACGGTAATCAGCCCCAGCATTTT. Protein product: CASSDGNQPQHF.

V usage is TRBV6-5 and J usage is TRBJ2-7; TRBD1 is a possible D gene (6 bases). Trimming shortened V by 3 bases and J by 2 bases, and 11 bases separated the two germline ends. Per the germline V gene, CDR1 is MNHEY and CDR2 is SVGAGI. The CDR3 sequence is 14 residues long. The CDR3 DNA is TGTGCCAGCAGTTATTTGGACAGAGCCTACGAGCAGTACTTC. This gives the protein CASSYLDRAYEQYF.

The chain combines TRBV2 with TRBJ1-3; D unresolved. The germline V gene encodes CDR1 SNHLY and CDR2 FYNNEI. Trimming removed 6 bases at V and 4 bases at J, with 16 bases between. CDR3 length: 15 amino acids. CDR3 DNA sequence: TGTGCCAGCAGCTCCGGATGGGGAGGGGGAAACACCATATATTTT. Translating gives CASSSGWGGGNTIYF.

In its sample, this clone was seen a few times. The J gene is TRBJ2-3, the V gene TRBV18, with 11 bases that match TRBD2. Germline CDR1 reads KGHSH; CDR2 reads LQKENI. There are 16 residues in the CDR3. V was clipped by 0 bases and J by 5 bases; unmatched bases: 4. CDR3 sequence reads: CASSPPGTSGGDTQYF. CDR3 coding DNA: TGTGCCAGCTCACCACCGGGGACTAGCGGAGGAGATACGCAGTATTTT.

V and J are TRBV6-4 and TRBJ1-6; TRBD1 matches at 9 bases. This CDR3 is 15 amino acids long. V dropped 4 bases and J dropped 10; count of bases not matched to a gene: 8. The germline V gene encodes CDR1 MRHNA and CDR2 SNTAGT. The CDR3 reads CASSALGQGGSPLHF. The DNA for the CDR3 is TGTGCCAGCAGTGCCTTGGGACAGGGAGGGTCACCCCTCCACTTT.

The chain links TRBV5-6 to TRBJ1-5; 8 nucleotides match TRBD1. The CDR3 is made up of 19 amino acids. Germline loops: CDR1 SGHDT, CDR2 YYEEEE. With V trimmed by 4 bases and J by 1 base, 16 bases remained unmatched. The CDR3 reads CASSVYRQGLKESNQPQHF. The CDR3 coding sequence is TGTGCCAGCAGCGTTTATCGACAGGGGCTAAAAGAGAGCAATCAGCCCCAGCATTTT.

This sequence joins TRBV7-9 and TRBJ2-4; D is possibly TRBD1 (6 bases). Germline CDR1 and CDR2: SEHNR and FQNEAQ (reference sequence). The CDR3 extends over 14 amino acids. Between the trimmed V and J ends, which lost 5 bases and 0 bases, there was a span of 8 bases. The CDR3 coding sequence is TGTGCCAGCAGCGGGGGCCTAGCCAAAAACATTCAGTACTTC. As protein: CASSGGLAKNIQYF.

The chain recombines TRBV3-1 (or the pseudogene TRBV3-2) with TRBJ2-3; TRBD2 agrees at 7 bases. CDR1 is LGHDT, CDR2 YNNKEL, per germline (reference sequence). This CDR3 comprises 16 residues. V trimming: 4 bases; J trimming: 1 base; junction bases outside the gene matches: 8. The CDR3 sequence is CASSLTSGGGTDTQYF. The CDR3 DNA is TGTGCCAGCAGCCTGACCTCGGGGGGTGGCACAGATACGCAGTATTTT.

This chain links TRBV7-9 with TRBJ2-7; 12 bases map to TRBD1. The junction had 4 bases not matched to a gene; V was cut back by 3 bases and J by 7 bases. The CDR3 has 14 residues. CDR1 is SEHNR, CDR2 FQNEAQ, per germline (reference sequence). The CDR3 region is CASSFGTGGREQYF. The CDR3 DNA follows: TGTGCCAGCAGCTTTGGGACAGGGGGCCGGGAGCAGTACTTC.

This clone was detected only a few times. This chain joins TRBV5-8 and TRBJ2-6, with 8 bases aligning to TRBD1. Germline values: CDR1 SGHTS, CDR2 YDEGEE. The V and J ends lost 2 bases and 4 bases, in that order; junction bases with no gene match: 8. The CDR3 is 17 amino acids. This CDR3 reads CASSFPGGSGGANVLTF. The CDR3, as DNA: TGTGCCAGCAGCTTCCCAGGGGGCTCGGGAGGGGCCAACGTCCTGACTTTC.

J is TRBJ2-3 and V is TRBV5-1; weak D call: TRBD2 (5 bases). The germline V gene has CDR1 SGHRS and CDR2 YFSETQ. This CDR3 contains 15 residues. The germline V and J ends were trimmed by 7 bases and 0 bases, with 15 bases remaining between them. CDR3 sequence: CASHRGDPSTDTQYF. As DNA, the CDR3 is TGCGCCAGCCACCGGGGAGACCCTAGCACAGATACGCAGTATTTT.

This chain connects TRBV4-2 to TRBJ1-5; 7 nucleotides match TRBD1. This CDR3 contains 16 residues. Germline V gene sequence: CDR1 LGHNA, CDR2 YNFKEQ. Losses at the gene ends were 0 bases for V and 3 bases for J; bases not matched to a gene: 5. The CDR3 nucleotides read TGTGCCAGCAGCCAAGAATCACAGGGGAACAATCAGCCCCAGCATTTT. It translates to CASSQESQGNNQPQHF.

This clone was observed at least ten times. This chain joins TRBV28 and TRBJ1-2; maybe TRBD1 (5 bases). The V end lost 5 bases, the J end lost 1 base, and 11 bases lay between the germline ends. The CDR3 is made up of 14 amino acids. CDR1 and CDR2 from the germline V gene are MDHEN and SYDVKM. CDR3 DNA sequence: TGTGCCAGCAGTCTTATACAGGTTAACTATGGCTACACCTTC. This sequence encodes CASSLIQVNYGYTF.

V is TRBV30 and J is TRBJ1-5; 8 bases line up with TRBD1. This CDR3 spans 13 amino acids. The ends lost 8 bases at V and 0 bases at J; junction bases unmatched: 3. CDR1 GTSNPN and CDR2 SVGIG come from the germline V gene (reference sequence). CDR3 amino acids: CAIDRGSNQPQHF. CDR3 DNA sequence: TGTGCCATTGACAGGGGTAGCAATCAGCCCCAGCATTTT.

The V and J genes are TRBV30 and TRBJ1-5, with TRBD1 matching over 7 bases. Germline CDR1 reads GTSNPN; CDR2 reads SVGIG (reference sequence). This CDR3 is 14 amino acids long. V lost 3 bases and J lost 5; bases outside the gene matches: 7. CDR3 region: CAWSLRDRDQPQHF. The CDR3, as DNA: TGTGCCTGGAGCCTCCGGGACAGAGATCAGCCCCAGCATTTT.

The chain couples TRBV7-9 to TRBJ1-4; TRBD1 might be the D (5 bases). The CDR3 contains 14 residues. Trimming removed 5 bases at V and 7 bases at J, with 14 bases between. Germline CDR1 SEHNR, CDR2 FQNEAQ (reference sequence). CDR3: CASSADRGTEKLFF. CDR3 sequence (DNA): TGTGCCAGCAGCGCTGATAGGGGCACTGAAAAACTGTTTTTT.

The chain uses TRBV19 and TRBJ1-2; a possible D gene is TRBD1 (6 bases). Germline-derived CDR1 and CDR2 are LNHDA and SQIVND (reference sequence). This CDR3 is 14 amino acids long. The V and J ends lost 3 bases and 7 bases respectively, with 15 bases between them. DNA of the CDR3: TGTGCCAGTAGTATGCACAGGGAGAGTGGTGGCTACACCTTC. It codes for CASSMHRESGGYTF.

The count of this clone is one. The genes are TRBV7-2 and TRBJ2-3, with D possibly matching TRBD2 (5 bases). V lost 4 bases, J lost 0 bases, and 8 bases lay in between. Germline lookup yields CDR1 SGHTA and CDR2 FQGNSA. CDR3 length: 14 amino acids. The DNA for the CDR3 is TGTGCCAGCAGCTCGCGGACTAGCACAGATACGCAGTATTTT. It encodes CASSSRTSTDTQYF. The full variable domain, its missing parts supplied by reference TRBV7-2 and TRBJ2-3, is GAGVSQSPSNKVTEKGKDVELRCDPISGHTALYWYRQSLGQGLEFLIYFQGNSAPDKSGLPSDRFSAERTGGSVSTLTIQRTQQEDSAVYLCASSSRTSTDTQYFGPGTRLTVL.

CDR3 loop: CASSAQGTRQETQYF. CDR3 in DNA: TGTGCCAGCAGCGCACAGGGGACCCGTCAAGAGACCCAGTACTTC. The chain joins TRBV9 to TRBJ2-5; 7 nucleotides agree with TRBD1. The CDR3 consists of 15 residues. Germline V CDR1 and CDR2: SGDLS, YYNGEE. V trimming: 3 bases; J trimming: 2 bases; junction bases outside the gene matches: 7.

CDR3 sequence: CASSPREGRGSTEAFF. The CDR3 coding sequence is TGTGCCAGCAGCCCAAGAGAAGGCCGGGGGAGCACTGAAGCTTTCTTT. The rearrangement links TRBV14 to TRBJ1-1; D may be TRBD1 (5 bases). Germline V gene lookup returns CDR1 SGHDN and CDR2 FVKESK. This CDR3 is 16 amino acids long. V lost 4 bases to trimming and J lost 4 bases, with 19 bases between them.

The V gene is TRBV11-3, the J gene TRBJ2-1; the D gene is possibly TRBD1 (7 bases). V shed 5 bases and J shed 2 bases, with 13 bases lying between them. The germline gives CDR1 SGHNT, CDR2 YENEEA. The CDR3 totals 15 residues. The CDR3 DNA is TGTGCCAGCAGCCAGGGGGGCGAACCCTACAATGAGCAGTTCTTC. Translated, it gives CASSQGGEPYNEQFF. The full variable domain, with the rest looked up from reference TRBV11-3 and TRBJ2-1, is EAGVVQSPRYKIIEKKQPVAFWCNPISGHNTLYWYLQNLGQGPELLIRYENEEAVDDSQLPKDRFSAERLKGVDSTLKIQPAELGDSAVYLCASSQGGEPYNEQFFGPGTRLTVL.

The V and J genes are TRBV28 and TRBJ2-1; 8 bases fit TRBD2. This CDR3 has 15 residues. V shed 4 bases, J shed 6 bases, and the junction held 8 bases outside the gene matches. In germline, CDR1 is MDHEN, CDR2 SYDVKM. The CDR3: CASSSGTRRGNEQFF. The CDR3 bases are TGTGCCAGCAGTTCCGGGACTAGGAGGGGCAATGAGCAGTTCTTC. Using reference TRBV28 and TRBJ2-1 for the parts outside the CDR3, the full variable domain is DVKVTQSSRYLVKRTGEKVFLECVQDMDHENMFWYRQDPGLGLRLIYFSYDVKMKEKGDIPEGYSVSREKKERFSLILESASTNQTSMYLCASSSGTRRGNEQFFGPGTRLTVL.

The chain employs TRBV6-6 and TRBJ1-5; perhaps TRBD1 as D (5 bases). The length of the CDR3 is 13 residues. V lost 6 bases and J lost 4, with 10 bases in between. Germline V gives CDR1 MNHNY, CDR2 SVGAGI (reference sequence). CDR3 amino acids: CASSLDRNQPQHF. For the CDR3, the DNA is TGTGCCAGCAGCTTAGACAGAAATCAGCCCCAGCATTTT.

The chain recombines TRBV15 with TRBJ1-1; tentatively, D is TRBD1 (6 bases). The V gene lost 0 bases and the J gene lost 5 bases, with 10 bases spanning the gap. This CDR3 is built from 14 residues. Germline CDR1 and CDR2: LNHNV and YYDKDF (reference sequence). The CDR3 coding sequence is TGTGCCACCAGCAGAGAGTATCAGGGGACTGAAGCTTTCTTT. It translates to CATSREYQGTEAFF.

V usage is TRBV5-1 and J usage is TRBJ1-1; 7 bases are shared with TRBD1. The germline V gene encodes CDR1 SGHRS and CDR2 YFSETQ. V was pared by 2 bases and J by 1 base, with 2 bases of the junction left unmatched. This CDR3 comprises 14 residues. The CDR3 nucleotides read TGCGCCAGCAGCTTAGGACAGGCGAACACTGAAGCTTTCTTT. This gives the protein CASSLGQANTEAFF.

The CDR3 protein is CASSQGTGSDTQYF. CDR3 bases: TGTGCCAGCAGCCAAGGGACAGGGTCAGATACGCAGTATTTT. The chain carries TRBV4-2 and TRBJ2-3; 8 bases are a match to TRBD1. Germline lookup yields CDR1 LGHNA and CDR2 YNFKEQ. The length of the CDR3 is 14 residues. Germline trimming cut 1 base from V and 4 bases from J; bases unmatched to any gene: 1.